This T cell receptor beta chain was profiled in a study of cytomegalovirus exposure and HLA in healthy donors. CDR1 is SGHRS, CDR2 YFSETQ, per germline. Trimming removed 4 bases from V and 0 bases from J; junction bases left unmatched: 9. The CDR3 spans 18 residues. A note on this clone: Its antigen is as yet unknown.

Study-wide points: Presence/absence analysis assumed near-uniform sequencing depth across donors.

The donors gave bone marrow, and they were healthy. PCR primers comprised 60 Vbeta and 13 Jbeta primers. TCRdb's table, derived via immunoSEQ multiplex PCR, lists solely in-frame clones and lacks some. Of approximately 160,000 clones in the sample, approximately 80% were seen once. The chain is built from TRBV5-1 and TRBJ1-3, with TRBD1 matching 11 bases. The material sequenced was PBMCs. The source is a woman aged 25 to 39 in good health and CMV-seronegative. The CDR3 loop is CASSPWTGGTLSGNTIYF. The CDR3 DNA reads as TGCGCCAGCAGCCCCTGGACAGGGGGCACCCTCTCTGGAAACACCATATATTTT.